This TCR beta chain was obtained from a study of shared clonotypes between healthy human individuals. About this clone: Its antigen is unidentified.

Study-wide results and limits: The generation probabilities recorded for non-shared clonotypes fell below those of clonotypes shared by all four donors.

The assay was immunoSEQ multiplex PCR, and TCRdb's table has in-frame clones only and misses some. Among about 2.3 million clones listed, roughly 92% were seen once. The receptor was derived from a man aged 18 to 29 in good health. Some clones in this sample may be carry-over from other donors' samples. Sequencing was carried out using naive CD4+ T cells from PBMCs. Indicated subset: CD45RA+ positively selected.

As DNA, the CDR3 is TGTGCCAGCTCACCCTCCCCGAAACAGCCCCAGCATTTT. This sequence encodes CASSPSPKQPQHF. The chain combines TRBV18 with TRBJ1-5; no reliable D call. Germline CDR1 reads KGHSH; CDR2 reads LQKENI. V was trimmed by 3 bases and J by 7 bases, leaving 10 bases between them. This CDR3 region has 13 residues.